These T cell receptor beta chains were read from a single sample in a study of blood T cells in healthy people across ages. TCRdb processed the 5' RACE reads anew with MiXCR; each CDR3 protein has one entry. The data show around 1.5 million distinct CDR3 sequences, about 43% seen once. Sequencing input: blood. The receptors stem from a woman aged 18-30 years in good health. Both conserved end residues are part of each CDR3.

TRBV29-1	TRBJ2-5	15	CSVEDREEEKETQYF
TRBV2	-	17	CASSEFEDRETAYEQYF
TRBV9	TRBJ2-1	12	CASSSGDLEQFF
TRBV7-9	TRBJ2-3	15	CASSLAGESTDTQYF
TRBV4-1	TRBJ2-7	13	CASSQPGLSEQYF
TRBV4-2	TRBJ2-3	14	CASSQAGEADTQYF
TRBV28	TRBJ2-2	11	CASRITGELFF
TRBV20-1	TRBJ2-5	12	CSTGTGEKGQYF
TRBV7-9	TRBJ2-7	15	CAGSPGGLGSYEQYF
TRBV28	TRBJ2-1	13	CASSFQGRNEQFF
TRBV20-1	TRBJ1-5	13	CSGSQGTNQPQHF
TRBV7-2	TRBJ1-2	15	CASSLGSVGSYGYTF
TRBV7-3	TRBJ2-7	13	CASSNSRTYEQYF
TRBV11-2	TRBJ2-1	16	CASMVTSGYSYNEQFF
TRBV29-1	TRBJ2-7	15	CSVALRVASQNEQYF
TRBV5-1	TRBJ1-2	15	CASSVTPGQGYGYTF
TRBV5-1	TRBJ1-2	13	CASSVGGDSGYTF
TRBV12-3/TRBV12-4	TRBJ2-7	13	CASRSVGAYEQYF
TRBV29-1	TRBJ1-2	15	CSVVGQGSENYGYTF
TRBV29-1	TRBJ2-1	15	CSVDPGLALINGQFF
TRBV4-2	TRBJ2-1	13	CASSQGVANEQFF
TRBV12-3/TRBV12-4	TRBJ2-5	13	CASSPVGQGTQYF
TRBV6-6	TRBJ2-4	13	CASSYDRGYIQYF